This TCR beta chain was identified in a study of T-cell reconstitution after alpha-beta-depleted transplantation in children. Findings and limits, study-wide: After transplant, at about two months, alpha-beta T cells were reportedly derived from several hundred expanded graft clones. Surviving recipient T cells and intrathymic progenitors accounted for some patients' high TCRbeta diversity at day 60. Newly produced T cells mostly accounted for T-cell counts and diversity one year post-transplant.

Regarding this clonotype: What it binds is unknown.

Library preparation (for TCRbeta) was performed with unique molecular identifiers. TCRdb used MiXCR to reprocess the PCR reads, holding one entry per CDR3 protein. Among approximately 98,000 distinct CDR3 sequences, around 6.4% were seen once, and the ten largest hold 20% to 25%. V was pared by 6 bases and J by 5 bases, with 7 bases of the junction left unmatched. The germline V gene encodes CDR1 MNHNS and CDR2 SASEGT. This CDR3 is built from 14 residues. This clonotype originated in a male patient aged 2 to 10 who had a stem cell transplant for acute lymphoblastic leukemia, so the T cells may come from the graft donor. The chain joins TRBV6-1 to TRBJ1-1; TRBD1 matches at 9 bases. Here the sequenced sample was PBMCs, mostly from graft donor cells, taken 360 days after TCRalphabeta/CD19-depleted stem cell transplant. CDR3 sequence reads: CASRTGTGPTEAFF. In DNA, the CDR3 is TGTGCCAGCAGAACCGGGACAGGGCCTACTGAAGCTTTCTTT.